The rows below give T cell receptor beta chains drawn from one sample of a study of blood T cells in healthy people across ages. TCRdb re-called the 5' RACE reads with MiXCR, one entry per CDR3 protein. Counted here are under 1,000,000 distinct CDR3 sequences, 46% occurring once; the ten biggest clones make up 15% to 20%. Input material: blood. The receptors here all came from a man at least 80 years old in good health. CDR3s include the opening cysteine and the closing phenylalanine or tryptophan. Fields, in order: CDR3 length, V gene, clone size, D gene, J gene, CDR3 DNA, CDR3 protein. A D gene is named only where the DNA matches it firmly. Clone sizes are given selectively: once, few, many, or a class where the clone is expanded.

cdr3_length: 13; v_call: TRBV5-1; clone_size: NA; d_call: NA; j_call: TRBJ1-2; cdr3_nt: TGCGCCAGCAGGGACGCAGCTAACTATGGCTACACCTTC; cdr3_aa: CASRDAANYGYTF
cdr3_length: 13; v_call: TRBV12-3/TRBV12-4; clone_size: NA; d_call: NA; j_call: TRBJ2-1; cdr3_nt: TGTGCCAGCAGTCCTCGAACCCAAGAGACCCAGTTCTTC; cdr3_aa: CASSPRTQETQFF
cdr3_length: 15; v_call: TRBV7-7; clone_size: few; d_call: TRBD2; j_call: TRBJ2-1; cdr3_nt: TGTGCCAGCAGCTTAGTAGGGACTACCGACAATGAGCAGTTCTTC; cdr3_aa: CASSLVGTTDNEQFF
cdr3_length: 15; v_call: TRBV7-2; clone_size: NA; d_call: TRBD1; j_call: TRBJ2-7; cdr3_nt: TGTGCCAGCAGCTACGGGGACAGGGTATTCTCCGAGCAGTACTTC; cdr3_aa: CASSYGDRVFSEQYF
cdr3_length: 14; v_call: TRBV28; clone_size: few; d_call: TRBD1; j_call: TRBJ2-7; cdr3_nt: TGTGCCGTACCCGGAGGGACAGGGTGGGGGGAGCGGTACTTC; cdr3_aa: CAVPGGTGWGERYF
cdr3_length: 12; v_call: TRBV13; clone_size: many; d_call: NA; j_call: TRBJ2-7; cdr3_nt: TGTGCCAGCAGCTTAGGGGAGTACGAGCAGTACTTC; cdr3_aa: CASSLGEYEQYF
cdr3_length: 13; v_call: TRBV14; clone_size: once; d_call: NA; j_call: TRBJ1-2; cdr3_nt: TGTGCCAGCGGCCAAGACCAGATCTATGGCTACACCTTC; cdr3_aa: CASGQDQIYGYTF
cdr3_length: 15; v_call: TRBV6-5; clone_size: NA; d_call: NA; j_call: TRBJ1-5; cdr3_nt: TGTGCCAGCAGTTACTCTGCGGGACGATCTCAGCCCCAGCATTTT; cdr3_aa: CASSYSAGRSQPQHF
cdr3_length: 15; v_call: TRBV3-1; clone_size: NA; d_call: TRBD1; j_call: TRBJ1-1; cdr3_nt: TGTGCCAGCAGCCCCCGGGACAGGGGAAAACCTGAAGCTTTCTTT; cdr3_aa: CASSPRDRGKPEAFF
cdr3_length: 13; v_call: TRBV7-2; clone_size: NA; d_call: TRBD2; j_call: TRBJ2-1; cdr3_nt: TGTGCCAGTTCTAGCGGGAGGTCAAATGAGCAGTTCTTC; cdr3_aa: CASSSGRSNEQFF
cdr3_length: 16; v_call: TRBV6-6; clone_size: NA; d_call: NA; j_call: TRBJ2-3; cdr3_nt: TGTGCCAGCAGTTACTCGCTGGAGGGAGGTGGAGATACGCAGTATTTT; cdr3_aa: CASSYSLEGGGDTQYF
cdr3_length: 15; v_call: TRBV11-1; clone_size: NA; d_call: NA; j_call: TRBJ2-7; cdr3_nt: TGTGCCAGCAGTATATCCTCTTTTGGGACCTACGAGCAGTACTTC; cdr3_aa: CASSISSFGTYEQYF
cdr3_length: 14; v_call: TRBV7-2; clone_size: few; d_call: NA; j_call: TRBJ2-5; cdr3_nt: TGTGCCAGCAGCTTTCTCGCCAGGGCAGAGACCCAGTACTTC; cdr3_aa: CASSFLARAETQYF
cdr3_length: 12; v_call: TRBV29-1; clone_size: few; d_call: NA; j_call: TRBJ2-5; cdr3_nt: TGCAGCGTTGGGTACGGAAGAGAGACCCAGTACTTC; cdr3_aa: CSVGYGRETQYF
cdr3_length: 14; v_call: TRBV7-2; clone_size: NA; d_call: NA; j_call: TRBJ2-5; cdr3_nt: TGTGCCAGCAGCTTAGGGGTTTGGGTAAATGAGCAGTACTTC; cdr3_aa: CASSLGVWVNEQYF
cdr3_length: 15; v_call: TRBV29-1; clone_size: few; d_call: NA; j_call: TRBJ1-5; cdr3_nt: TGCAGCGTTACGACTTCCGGGACGGTCAATCAGCCCCAGCATTTT; cdr3_aa: CSVTTSGTVNQPQHF
cdr3_length: 14; v_call: TRBV27; clone_size: NA; d_call: NA; j_call: TRBJ1-5; cdr3_nt: TGTGCCAGCAGACTAGGGGGTCCGGAGCAGCCCCAGCATTTT; cdr3_aa: CASRLGGPEQPQHF
cdr3_length: 14; v_call: TRBV18; clone_size: many; d_call: NA; j_call: TRBJ1-2; cdr3_nt: TGTGCCAGCTCACCACCATCGGGGGACTATGGCTACACCTTC; cdr3_aa: CASSPPSGDYGYTF
cdr3_length: 14; v_call: TRBV6-5; clone_size: many; d_call: TRBD1; j_call: TRBJ2-7; cdr3_nt: TGTGCCAGCACCAGGGGACAGGGCGCCTACGAGCAGTACTTC; cdr3_aa: CASTRGQGAYEQYF
cdr3_length: 15; v_call: TRBV24-1; clone_size: NA; d_call: TRBD2; j_call: TRBJ2-2; cdr3_nt: TGTGCCACCAGTGATACCGGGAGGGCCGACGGGGAGCTGTTTTTT; cdr3_aa: CATSDTGRADGELFF
cdr3_length: 14; v_call: TRBV6-5; clone_size: NA; d_call: NA; j_call: TRBJ1-2; cdr3_nt: TGTGCCAGCAGTTACTCGGGGGGTGTCTATGGCTACACCTTC; cdr3_aa: CASSYSGGVYGYTF
cdr3_length: 15; v_call: TRBV7-3; clone_size: few; d_call: NA; j_call: TRBJ2-1; cdr3_nt: TGTGCCAGCAGCTTCGGTCAGGCCGGACACAATGAGCAGTTCTTC; cdr3_aa: CASSFGQAGHNEQFF
cdr3_length: 13; v_call: TRBV5-1; clone_size: NA; d_call: NA; j_call: TRBJ1-2; cdr3_nt: TGCGCCAGTAAAGCGGACAGTAACTATGGCTACACCTTC; cdr3_aa: CASKADSNYGYTF
cdr3_length: 13; v_call: TRBV2; clone_size: few; d_call: NA; j_call: TRBJ2-5; cdr3_nt: TGTGCCAGCAGTGAAGATGGGCAGGGGATGAAGTACTTC; cdr3_aa: CASSEDGQGMKYF
cdr3_length: 16; v_call: TRBV6-5; clone_size: NA; d_call: TRBD2; j_call: TRBJ2-2; cdr3_nt: TGTGCCAGCAGTTACTCCCCCGGCGGGAGTATCGGGGAGCTGTTTTTT; cdr3_aa: CASSYSPGGSIGELFF
cdr3_length: 13; v_call: TRBV5-1; clone_size: NA; d_call: NA; j_call: TRBJ2-5; cdr3_nt: TGCGCCAGCAGCCCACAGGGAAGGTACGTGCAGTACTTC; cdr3_aa: CASSPQGRYVQYF
cdr3_length: 14; v_call: TRBV20-1; clone_size: NA; d_call: NA; j_call: TRBJ1-5; cdr3_nt: TGCAGTGGCCAGATTACTCAGGGGTATCAGCCCCAGCATTTT; cdr3_aa: CSGQITQGYQPQHF
cdr3_length: 15; v_call: TRBV6-1; clone_size: NA; d_call: TRBD1; j_call: TRBJ2-3; cdr3_nt: TGTGCCAGCAGTGAAAAGGGGGCCCGCACAGATACGCAGTATTTT; cdr3_aa: CASSEKGARTDTQYF
cdr3_length: 15; v_call: TRBV10-1; clone_size: NA; d_call: NA; j_call: TRBJ1-6; cdr3_nt: NA; cdr3_aa: CASSESVGTGSPPHF
cdr3_length: 12; v_call: TRBV6-6; clone_size: NA; d_call: NA; j_call: TRBJ2-2; cdr3_nt: TGTGCCAGCAGACCCGAGACCGGGGAGCTGTTTTTT; cdr3_aa: CASRPETGELFF
cdr3_length: 16; v_call: TRBV7-8; clone_size: NA; d_call: NA; j_call: TRBJ1-2; cdr3_nt: TGTGCCAGCAGCTTAGGACCAGGGCCCCCTGGCTATGGCTACACCTTC; cdr3_aa: CASSLGPGPPGYGYTF
cdr3_length: 16; v_call: TRBV27; clone_size: few; d_call: NA; j_call: TRBJ2-7; cdr3_nt: TGTGCCAGCAGTTTATCCGAAACTCCTGGGGTGTACGAGCAGTACTTC; cdr3_aa: CASSLSETPGVYEQYF
cdr3_length: 14; v_call: TRBV10-3; clone_size: few; d_call: NA; j_call: TRBJ2-1; cdr3_nt: TGTGCCATCAGTGAGGAGGGCCTGTACAATGAGCAGTTCTTC; cdr3_aa: CAISEEGLYNEQFF
cdr3_length: 16; v_call: TRBV7-2; clone_size: NA; d_call: TRBD1; j_call: TRBJ2-1; cdr3_nt: TGTGCCAGCAGCCCGGGACAGGGGGTCTCCTACAATGAGCAGTTCTTC; cdr3_aa: CASSPGQGVSYNEQFF
cdr3_length: 15; v_call: TRBV7-2; clone_size: many; d_call: TRBD2; j_call: TRBJ2-1; cdr3_nt: TGTGCCAGCAGCTCGCAGAGCGGGAGGGACAATGAGCAGTTCTTC; cdr3_aa: CASSSQSGRDNEQFF
cdr3_length: 15; v_call: TRBV7-8; clone_size: NA; d_call: TRBD1; j_call: TRBJ2-1; cdr3_nt: TGTGCCAGCAGCTCAAAGACAGGGGGCAAGGATGAGCAGTTCTTC; cdr3_aa: CASSSKTGGKDEQFF
cdr3_length: 15; v_call: TRBV12-3/TRBV12-4; clone_size: NA; d_call: NA; j_call: TRBJ2-7; cdr3_nt: TGTGCCAGCAGTTCGACATCGACTTACTCCTACGAGCAGTACTTC; cdr3_aa: CASSSTSTYSYEQYF
cdr3_length: 13; v_call: TRBV2; clone_size: few; d_call: TRBD2; j_call: TRBJ2-1; cdr3_nt: TGTGCCAGCAGTGTGGGACTATGGGGTGAGCAGTTCTTC; cdr3_aa: CASSVGLWGEQFF
cdr3_length: 14; v_call: TRBV18; clone_size: NA; d_call: NA; j_call: TRBJ2-3; cdr3_nt: TGTGCCAGCTCACCAGACGTTCCCCCAGATACGCAGTATTTT; cdr3_aa: CASSPDVPPDTQYF
cdr3_length: 11; v_call: TRBV6-5; clone_size: many; d_call: NA; j_call: TRBJ2-3; cdr3_nt: TGTGCCAGCAGGGTTGCCGATACGCAGTATTTT; cdr3_aa: CASRVADTQYF
cdr3_length: 11; v_call: TRBV24-1; clone_size: many; d_call: NA; j_call: TRBJ2-5; cdr3_nt: TGTGCCACCAGTGAGCAAGAGACCCAGTACTTC; cdr3_aa: CATSEQETQYF
cdr3_length: 16; v_call: TRBV5-1; clone_size: NA; d_call: TRBD1; j_call: TRBJ2-7; cdr3_nt: TGCGCCAGCGCGATACGCCCCGGGACAGGAGACTACGAGCAGTACTTC; cdr3_aa: CASAIRPGTGDYEQYF
cdr3_length: 13; v_call: TRBV5-8; clone_size: few; d_call: NA; j_call: TRBJ1-6; cdr3_nt: TGTGCCAGCAGCCAGGGGAATAATTCACCCCTCCACTTT; cdr3_aa: CASSQGNNSPLHF
cdr3_length: 14; v_call: TRBV7-2; clone_size: NA; d_call: TRBD1; j_call: TRBJ1-2; cdr3_nt: TGTGCCAGCAGCTTAGCCGAGGACAGGTCTGGCTACACCTTC; cdr3_aa: CASSLAEDRSGYTF